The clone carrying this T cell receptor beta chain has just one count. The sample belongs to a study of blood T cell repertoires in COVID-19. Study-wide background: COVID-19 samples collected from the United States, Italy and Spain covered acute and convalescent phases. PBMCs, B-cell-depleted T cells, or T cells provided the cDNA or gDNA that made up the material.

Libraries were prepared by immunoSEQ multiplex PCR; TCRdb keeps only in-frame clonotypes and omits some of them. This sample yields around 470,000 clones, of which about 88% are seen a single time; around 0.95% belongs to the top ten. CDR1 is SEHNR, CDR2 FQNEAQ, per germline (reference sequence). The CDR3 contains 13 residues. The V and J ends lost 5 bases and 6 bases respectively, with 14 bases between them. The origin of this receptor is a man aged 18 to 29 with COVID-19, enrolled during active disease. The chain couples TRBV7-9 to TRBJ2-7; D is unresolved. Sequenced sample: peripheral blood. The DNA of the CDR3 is TGTGCCAGCAGCCCTACGGTACCTCTCGAGCAGTACTTC. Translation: CASSPTVPLEQYF.